The present T cell receptor (beta chain) was sequenced within a study of shared clonotypes between healthy human individuals. CD45RO-negative CD8 cells positively selected for CCR7 made up the naive population, which excluded terminally differentiated effector memory CD45RA+ cells. This CDR3 is built from 16 residues. The V and J ends lost 0 bases and 5 bases, in that order; junction bases with no gene match: 3. CDR1 SGDLS and CDR2 YYNGEE come from the germline V gene. Sequenced by immunoSEQ multiplex PCR; TCRdb stores in-frame clones only, minus some. Among under 1 million clones, approximately 97% were seen once, and the ten largest hold roughly 0.23%.

Source material: naive CD8+ T cells sorted from blood. The sequence came from a young man in good health. This sequence joins TRBV9 and TRBJ2-2, with 11 bases lining up with TRBD1. CDR3 DNA: TGTGCCAGCAGCGTAGAACGGGACAGGGGGACCGGGGAGCTGTTTTTT. This codes for CASSVERDRGTGELFF.